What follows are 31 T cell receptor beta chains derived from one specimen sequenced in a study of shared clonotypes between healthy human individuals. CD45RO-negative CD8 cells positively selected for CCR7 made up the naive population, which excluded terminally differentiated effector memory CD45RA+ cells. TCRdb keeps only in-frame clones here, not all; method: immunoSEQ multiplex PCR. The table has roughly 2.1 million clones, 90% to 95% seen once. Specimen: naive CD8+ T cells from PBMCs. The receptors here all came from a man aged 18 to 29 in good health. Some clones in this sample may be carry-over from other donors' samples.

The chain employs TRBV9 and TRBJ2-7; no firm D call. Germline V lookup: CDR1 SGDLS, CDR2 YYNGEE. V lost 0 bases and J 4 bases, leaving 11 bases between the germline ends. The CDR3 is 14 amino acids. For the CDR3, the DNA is TGTGCCAGCAGCGTAGGTGGGTATGGGTACGAGCAGTACTTC. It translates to CASSVGGYGYEQYF.

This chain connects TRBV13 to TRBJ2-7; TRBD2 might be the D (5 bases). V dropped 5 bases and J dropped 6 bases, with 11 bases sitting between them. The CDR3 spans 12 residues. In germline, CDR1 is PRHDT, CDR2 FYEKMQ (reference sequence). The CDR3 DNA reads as TGTGCCAGCAGCCACACGGGGAGCGAGCAGTACTTC. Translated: CASSHTGSEQYF.

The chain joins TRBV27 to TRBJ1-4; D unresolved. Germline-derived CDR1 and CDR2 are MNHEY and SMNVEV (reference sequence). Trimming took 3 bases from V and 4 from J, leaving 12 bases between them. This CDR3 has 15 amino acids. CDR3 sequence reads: CASSLSAALNEKLFF. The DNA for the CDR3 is TGTGCCAGCAGTTTGTCAGCGGCTCTTAATGAAAAACTGTTTTTT.

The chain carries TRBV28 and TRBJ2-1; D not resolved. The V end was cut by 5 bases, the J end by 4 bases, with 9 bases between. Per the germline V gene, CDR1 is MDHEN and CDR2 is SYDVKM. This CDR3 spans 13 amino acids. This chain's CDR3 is CASSVRTYNEQFF. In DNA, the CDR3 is TGTGCCAGCAGTGTGCGCACTTACAATGAGCAGTTCTTC. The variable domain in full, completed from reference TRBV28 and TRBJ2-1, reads DVKVTQSSRYLVKRTGEKVFLECVQDMDHENMFWYRQDPGLGLRLIYFSYDVKMKEKGDIPEGYSVSREKKERFSLILESASTNQTSMYLCASSVRTYNEQFFGPGTRLTVL.

CDR3 region: CASSPEDFTDTQYF. The CDR3 coding sequence is TGTGCCAGTAGTCCGGAGGACTTCACAGATACGCAGTATTTT. The chain has TRBV19 and TRBJ2-3; D is perhaps TRBD2 (5 bases). This CDR3 region has 14 residues. Germline values: CDR1 LNHDA, CDR2 SQIVND (reference sequence). Trimming pared 5 bases from V and 2 bases from J, leaving 11 bases between.

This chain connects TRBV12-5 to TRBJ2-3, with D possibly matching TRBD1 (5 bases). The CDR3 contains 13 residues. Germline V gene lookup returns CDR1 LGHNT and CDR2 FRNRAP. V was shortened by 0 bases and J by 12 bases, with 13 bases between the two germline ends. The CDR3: CASGLVGVPVQYF. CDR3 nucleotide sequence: TGTGCTAGTGGTTTGGTAGGGGTCCCCGTTCAGTATTTT.

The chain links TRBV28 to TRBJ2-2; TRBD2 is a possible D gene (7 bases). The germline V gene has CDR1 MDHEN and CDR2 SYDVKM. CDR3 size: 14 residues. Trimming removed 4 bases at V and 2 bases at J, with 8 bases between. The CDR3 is CASSWGGNTGELFF. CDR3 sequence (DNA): TGTGCCAGCAGTTGGGGGGGCAACACCGGGGAGCTGTTTTTT. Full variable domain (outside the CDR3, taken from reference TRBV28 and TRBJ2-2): DVKVTQSSRYLVKRTGEKVFLECVQDMDHENMFWYRQDPGLGLRLIYFSYDVKMKEKGDIPEGYSVSREKKERFSLILESASTNQTSMYLCASSWGGNTGELFFGEGSRLTVL.

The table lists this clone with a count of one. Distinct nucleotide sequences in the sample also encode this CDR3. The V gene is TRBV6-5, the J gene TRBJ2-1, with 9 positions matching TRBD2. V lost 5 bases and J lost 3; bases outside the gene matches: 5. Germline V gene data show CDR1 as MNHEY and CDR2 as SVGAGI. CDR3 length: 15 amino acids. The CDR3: CASSLSGSFYNEQFF. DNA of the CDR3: TGTGCCAGCAGTCTTAGCGGGAGCTTCTACAATGAGCAGTTCTTC.

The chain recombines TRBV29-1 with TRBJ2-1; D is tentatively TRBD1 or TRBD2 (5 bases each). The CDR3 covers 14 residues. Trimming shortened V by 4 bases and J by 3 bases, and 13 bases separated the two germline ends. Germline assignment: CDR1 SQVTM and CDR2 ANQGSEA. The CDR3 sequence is CSVGGTLNYNEQFF. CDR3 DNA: TGCAGCGTTGGGGGGACCCTGAACTACAATGAGCAGTTCTTC.

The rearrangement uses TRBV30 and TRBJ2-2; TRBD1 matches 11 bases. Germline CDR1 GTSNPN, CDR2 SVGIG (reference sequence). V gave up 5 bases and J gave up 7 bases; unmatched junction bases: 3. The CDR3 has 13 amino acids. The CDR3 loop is CAWWTGGFGELFF. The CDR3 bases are TGTGCCTGGTGGACAGGGGGCTTCGGGGAGCTGTTTTTT.

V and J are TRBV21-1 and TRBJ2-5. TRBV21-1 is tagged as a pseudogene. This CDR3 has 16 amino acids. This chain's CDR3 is CASSKPFSPTPETQYF. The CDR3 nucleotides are TGTGCCAGCAGCAAACCCTTCTCCCCGACCCCAGAGACCCAGTACTTC.

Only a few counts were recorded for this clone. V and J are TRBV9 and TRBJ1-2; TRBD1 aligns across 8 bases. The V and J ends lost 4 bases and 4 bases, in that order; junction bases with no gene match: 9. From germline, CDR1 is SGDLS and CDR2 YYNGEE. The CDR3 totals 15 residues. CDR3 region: CASSTPGGASYGYTF. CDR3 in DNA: TGTGCCAGCAGCACTCCAGGGGGCGCGAGCTATGGCTACACCTTC.

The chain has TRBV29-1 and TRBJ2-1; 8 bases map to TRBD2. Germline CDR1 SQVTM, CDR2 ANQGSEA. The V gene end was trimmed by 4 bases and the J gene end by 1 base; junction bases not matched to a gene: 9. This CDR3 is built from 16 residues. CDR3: CSVVFGIAGSYNEQFF. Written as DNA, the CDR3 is TGCAGCGTTGTCTTCGGGATAGCGGGGTCCTACAATGAGCAGTTCTTC.

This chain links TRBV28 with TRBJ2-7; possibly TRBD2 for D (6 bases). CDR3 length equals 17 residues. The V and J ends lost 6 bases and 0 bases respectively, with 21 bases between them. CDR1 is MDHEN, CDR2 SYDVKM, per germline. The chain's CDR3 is CASSPRVGLRISYEQYF. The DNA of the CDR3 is TGTGCCAGCAGCCCGCGGGTGGGACTTCGGATCTCCTACGAGCAGTACTTC.

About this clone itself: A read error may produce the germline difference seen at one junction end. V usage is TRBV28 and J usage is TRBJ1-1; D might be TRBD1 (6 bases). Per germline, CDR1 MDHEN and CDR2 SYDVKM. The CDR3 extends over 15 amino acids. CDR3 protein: CASSLYRAGGTGAFF. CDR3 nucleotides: TGTGCCAGCAGTTTGTATCGGGCTGGGGGCACTGGAGCTTTCTTT.

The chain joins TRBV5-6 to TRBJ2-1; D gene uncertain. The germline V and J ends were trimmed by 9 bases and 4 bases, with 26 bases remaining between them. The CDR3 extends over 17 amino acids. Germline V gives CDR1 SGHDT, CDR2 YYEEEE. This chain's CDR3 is CAIDKKTTTSCYNEQFF. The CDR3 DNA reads TGTGCCATCGACAAAAAAACAACCACCTCATGTTACAATGAGCAGTTCTTC.

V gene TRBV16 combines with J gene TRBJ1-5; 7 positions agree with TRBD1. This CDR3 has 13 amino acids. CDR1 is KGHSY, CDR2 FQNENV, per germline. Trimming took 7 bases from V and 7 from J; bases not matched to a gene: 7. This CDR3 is CASTPGGEQPQHF. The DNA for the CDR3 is TGTGCCAGCACCCCAGGGGGGGAACAGCCCCAGCATTTT. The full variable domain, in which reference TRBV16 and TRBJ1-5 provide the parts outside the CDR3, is GEEVAQTPKHLVRGEGQKAKLYCAPIKGHSYVFWYQQVLKNEFKFLISFQNENVFDETGMPKERFSAKCLPNSPCSLEIQATKLEDSAVYFCASTPGGEQPQHFGDGTRLSIL.

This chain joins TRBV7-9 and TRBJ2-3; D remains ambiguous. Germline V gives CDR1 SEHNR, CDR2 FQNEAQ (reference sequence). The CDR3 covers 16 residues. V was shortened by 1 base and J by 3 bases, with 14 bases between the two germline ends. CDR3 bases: TGTGCCAGCAGCTTAGTAGTGGCGGTTAGGACAGATACGCAGTATTTT. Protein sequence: CASSLVVAVRTDTQYF.

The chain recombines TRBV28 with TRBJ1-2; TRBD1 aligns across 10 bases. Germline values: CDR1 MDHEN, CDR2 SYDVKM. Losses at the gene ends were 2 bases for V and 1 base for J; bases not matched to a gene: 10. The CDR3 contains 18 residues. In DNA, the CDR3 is TGTGCCAGCAGTTTAACCCGGGACAGGGGCCGATATAACTATGGCTACACCTTC. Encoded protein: CASSLTRDRGRYNYGYTF.

CDR3 DNA: TGCAGCGTTGTTCGGGGGTGGGGTTGGGCTGAAGCTTTCTTT. Its protein is CSVVRGWGWAEAFF. This chain joins TRBV29-1 and TRBJ1-1, with D possibly being TRBD1 (5 bases). This CDR3 is built from 14 residues. V shed 4 bases and J shed 6 bases, with 18 bases lying between them. In germline, CDR1 is SQVTM, CDR2 ANQGSEA. Full variable domain (outside the CDR3, taken from reference TRBV29-1 and TRBJ1-1): SAVISQKPSRDICQRGTSLTIQCQVDSQVTMMFWYRQQPGQSLTLIATANQGSEATYESGFVIDKFPISRPNLTFSTLTVSNMSPEDSSIYLCSVVRGWGWAEAFFGQGTRLTVV.

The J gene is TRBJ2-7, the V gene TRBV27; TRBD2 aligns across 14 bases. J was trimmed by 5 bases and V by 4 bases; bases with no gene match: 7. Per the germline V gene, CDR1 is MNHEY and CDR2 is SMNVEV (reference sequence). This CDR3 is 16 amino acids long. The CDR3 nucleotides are TGTGCCAGCAGTTGGACCGGGACTAGCGGGAGCAACGAGCAGTACTTC. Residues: CASSWTGTSGSNEQYF.

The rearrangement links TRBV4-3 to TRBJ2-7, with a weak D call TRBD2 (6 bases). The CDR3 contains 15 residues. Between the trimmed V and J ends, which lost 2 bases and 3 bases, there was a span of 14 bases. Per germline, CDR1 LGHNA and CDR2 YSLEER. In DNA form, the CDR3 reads TGCGCCAGCAGCCAAAACAGTGCCGGGGGCTACGAGCAGTACTTC. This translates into CASSQNSAGGYEQYF.

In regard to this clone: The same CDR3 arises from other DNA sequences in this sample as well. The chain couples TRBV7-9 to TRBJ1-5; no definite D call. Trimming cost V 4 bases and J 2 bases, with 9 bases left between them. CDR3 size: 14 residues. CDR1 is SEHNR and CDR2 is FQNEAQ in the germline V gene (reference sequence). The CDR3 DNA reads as TGTGCCAGCAGCTCTCCCGGGGGCAATCAGCCCCAGCATTTT. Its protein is CASSSPGGNQPQHF.

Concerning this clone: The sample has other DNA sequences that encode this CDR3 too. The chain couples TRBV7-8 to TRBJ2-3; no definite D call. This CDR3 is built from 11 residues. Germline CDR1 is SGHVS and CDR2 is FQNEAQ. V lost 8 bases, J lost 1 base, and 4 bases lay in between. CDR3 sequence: CASGGTDTQYF. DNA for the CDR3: TGTGCCAGCGGGGGCACAGATACGCAGTATTTT.

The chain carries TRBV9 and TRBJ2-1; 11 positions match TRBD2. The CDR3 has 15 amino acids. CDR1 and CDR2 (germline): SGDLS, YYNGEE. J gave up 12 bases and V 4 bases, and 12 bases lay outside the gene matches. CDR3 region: CASSTTSGRNVGQFF. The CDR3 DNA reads TGTGCCAGCAGCACTACTAGCGGGAGAAATGTCGGGCAGTTCTTC.

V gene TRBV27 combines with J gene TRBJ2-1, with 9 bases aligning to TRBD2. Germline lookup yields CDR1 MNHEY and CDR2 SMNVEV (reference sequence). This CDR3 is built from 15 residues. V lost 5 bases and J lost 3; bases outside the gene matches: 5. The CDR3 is CASSNGLAIYNEQFF. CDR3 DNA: TGTGCCAGCAGTAACGGACTAGCGATCTACAATGAGCAGTTCTTC.

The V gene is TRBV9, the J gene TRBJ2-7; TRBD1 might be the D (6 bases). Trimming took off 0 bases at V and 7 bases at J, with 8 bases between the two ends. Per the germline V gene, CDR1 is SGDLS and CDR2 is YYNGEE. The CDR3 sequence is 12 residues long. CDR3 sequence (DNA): TGTGCCAGCAGCGTAGGGGGGCAGGAGCAGTACTTC. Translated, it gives CASSVGGQEQYF.

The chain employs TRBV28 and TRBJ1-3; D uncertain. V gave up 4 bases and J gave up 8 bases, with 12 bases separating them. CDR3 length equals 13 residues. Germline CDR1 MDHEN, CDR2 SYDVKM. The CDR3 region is CASSYTPEDTIYF. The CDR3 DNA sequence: TGTGCCAGCAGTTACACCCCTGAGGACACCATATATTTT.

CDR3 protein: CASSATVNQPQHF. DNA for the CDR3: TGTGCCAGCAGTGCGACCGTTAATCAGCCCCAGCATTTT. The genes are TRBV28 and TRBJ1-5; D ambiguous. V lost 5 bases, J lost 4 bases, and 9 bases lay in between. The CDR3 consists of 13 residues. Germline V gene lookup returns CDR1 MDHEN and CDR2 SYDVKM.

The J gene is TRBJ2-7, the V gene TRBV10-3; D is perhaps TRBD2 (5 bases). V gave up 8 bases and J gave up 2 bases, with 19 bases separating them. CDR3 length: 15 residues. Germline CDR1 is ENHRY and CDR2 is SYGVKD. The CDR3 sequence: CAIRSDEGVPYEQYF. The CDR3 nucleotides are TGTGCCATCCGATCAGATGAGGGAGTCCCCTACGAGCAGTACTTC.

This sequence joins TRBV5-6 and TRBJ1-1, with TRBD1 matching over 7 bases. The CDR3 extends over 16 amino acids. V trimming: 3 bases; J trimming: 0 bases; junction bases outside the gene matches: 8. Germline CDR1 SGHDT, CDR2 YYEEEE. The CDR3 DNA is TGTGCCAGCAGCTCTTTTGACAGGGCCTTGAACACTGAAGCTTTCTTT. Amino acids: CASSSFDRALNTEAFF.